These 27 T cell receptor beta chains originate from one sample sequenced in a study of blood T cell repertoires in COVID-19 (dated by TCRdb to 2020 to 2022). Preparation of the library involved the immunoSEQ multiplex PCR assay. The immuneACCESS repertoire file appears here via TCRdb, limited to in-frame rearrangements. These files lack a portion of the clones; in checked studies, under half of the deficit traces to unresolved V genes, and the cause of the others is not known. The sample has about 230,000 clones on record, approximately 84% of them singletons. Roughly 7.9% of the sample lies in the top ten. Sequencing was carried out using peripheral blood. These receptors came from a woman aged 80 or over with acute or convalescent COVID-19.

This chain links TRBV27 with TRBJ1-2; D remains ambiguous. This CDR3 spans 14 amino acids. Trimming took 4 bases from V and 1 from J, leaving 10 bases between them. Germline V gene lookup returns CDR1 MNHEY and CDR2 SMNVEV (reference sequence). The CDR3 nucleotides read TGTGCCAGCAGTTCTTCACCCGGTAACTATGGCTACACCTTC. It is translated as CASSSSPGNYGYTF.

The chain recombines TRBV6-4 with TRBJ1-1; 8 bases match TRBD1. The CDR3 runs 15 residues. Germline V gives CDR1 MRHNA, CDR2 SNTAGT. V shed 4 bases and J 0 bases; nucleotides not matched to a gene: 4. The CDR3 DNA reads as TGTGCCAGCAGTGCCCGGACAGGGATGAACACTGAAGCTTTCTTT. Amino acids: CASSARTGMNTEAFF.

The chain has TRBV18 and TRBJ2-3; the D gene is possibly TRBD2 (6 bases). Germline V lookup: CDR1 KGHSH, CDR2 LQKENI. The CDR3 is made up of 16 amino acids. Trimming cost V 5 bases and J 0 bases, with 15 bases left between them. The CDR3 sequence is CASSSGGFGSTDTQYF. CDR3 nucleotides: TGTGCCAGCTCATCCGGGGGATTTGGGAGCACAGATACGCAGTATTTT.

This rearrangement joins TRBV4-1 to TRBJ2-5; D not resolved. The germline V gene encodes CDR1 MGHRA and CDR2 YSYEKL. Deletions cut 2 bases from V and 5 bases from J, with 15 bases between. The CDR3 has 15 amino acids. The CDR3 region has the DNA TGCGCCAGCAGCCAACCTGGCGGTAACGGGGAGACCCAGTACTTC. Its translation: CASSQPGGNGETQYF.

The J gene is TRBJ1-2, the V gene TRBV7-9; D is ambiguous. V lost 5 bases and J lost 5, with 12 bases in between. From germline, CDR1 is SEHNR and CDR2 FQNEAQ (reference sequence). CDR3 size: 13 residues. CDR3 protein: CASSPARLYGYTF. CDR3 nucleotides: TGTGCCAGCAGCCCAGCCAGGTTATATGGCTACACCTTC. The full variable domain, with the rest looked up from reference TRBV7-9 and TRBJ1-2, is DTGVSQNPRHKITKRGQNVTFRCDPISEHNRLYWYRQTLGQGPEFLTYFQNEAQLEKSRLLSDRFSAERPKGSFSTLEIQRTEQGDSAMYLCASSPARLYGYTFGSGTRLTVV.

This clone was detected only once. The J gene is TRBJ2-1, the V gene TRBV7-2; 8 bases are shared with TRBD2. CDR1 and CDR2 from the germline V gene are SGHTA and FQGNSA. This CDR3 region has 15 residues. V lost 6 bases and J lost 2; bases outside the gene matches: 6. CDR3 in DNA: TGTGCCAGCAGTGACAGCGGGGGACCCTACAATGAGCAGTTCTTC. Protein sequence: CASSDSGGPYNEQFF.

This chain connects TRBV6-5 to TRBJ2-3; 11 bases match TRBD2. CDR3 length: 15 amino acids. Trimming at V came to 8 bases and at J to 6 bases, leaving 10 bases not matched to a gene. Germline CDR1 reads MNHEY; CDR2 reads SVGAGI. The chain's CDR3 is CASGQTSGNLDTQYF. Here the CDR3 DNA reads TGTGCCAGCGGCCAGACTAGCGGGAATCTTGATACGCAGTATTTT.

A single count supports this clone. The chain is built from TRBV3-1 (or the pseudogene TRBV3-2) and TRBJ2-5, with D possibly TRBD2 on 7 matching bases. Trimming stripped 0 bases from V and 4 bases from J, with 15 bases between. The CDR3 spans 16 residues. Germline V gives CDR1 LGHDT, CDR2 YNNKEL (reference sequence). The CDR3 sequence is CASSQEWGGGGETQYF. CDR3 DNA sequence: TGTGCCAGCAGCCAAGAATGGGGGGGCGGAGGAGAGACCCAGTACTTC.

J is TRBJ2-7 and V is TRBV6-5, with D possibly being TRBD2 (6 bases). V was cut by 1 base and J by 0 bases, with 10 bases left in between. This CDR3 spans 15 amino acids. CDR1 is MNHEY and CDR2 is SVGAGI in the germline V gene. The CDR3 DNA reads TGTGCCAGCAGTTACTGGCCGGGAGTCTCCTACGAGCAGTACTTC. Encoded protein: CASSYWPGVSYEQYF.

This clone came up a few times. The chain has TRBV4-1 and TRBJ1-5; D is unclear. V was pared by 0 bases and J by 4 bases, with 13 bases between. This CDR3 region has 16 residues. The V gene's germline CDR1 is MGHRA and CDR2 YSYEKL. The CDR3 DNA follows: TGCGCCAGCAGCCAAGAATTGGCAGGCTCAAATCAGCCCCAGCATTTT. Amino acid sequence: CASSQELAGSNQPQHF.

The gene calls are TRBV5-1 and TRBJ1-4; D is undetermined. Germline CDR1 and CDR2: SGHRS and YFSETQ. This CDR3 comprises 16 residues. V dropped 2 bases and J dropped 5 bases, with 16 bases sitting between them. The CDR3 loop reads CASSFGREAVNEKLFF. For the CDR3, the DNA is TGCGCCAGCAGCTTCGGACGGGAGGCAGTAAATGAAAAACTGTTTTTT.

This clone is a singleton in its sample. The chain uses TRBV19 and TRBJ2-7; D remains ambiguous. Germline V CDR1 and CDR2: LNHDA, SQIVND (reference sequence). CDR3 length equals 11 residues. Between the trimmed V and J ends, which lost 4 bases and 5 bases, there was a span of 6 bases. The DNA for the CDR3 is TGTGCCAGTAGTACCCCCGACGAGCAGTACTTC. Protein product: CASSTPDEQYF.

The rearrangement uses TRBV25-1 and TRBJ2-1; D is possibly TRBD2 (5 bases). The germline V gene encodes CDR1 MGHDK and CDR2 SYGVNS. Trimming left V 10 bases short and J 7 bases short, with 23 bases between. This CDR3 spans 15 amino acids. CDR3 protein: CATNGLSQNGNEQFF. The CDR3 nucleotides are TGTGCCACCAACGGACTGTCTCAAAACGGGAATGAGCAGTTCTTC.

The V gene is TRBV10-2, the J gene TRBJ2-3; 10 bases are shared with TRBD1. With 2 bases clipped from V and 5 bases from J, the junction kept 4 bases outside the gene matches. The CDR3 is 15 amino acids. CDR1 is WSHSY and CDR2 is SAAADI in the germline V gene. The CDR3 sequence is CASSERGQGKDTQYF. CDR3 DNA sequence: TGCGCCAGCAGTGAGAGGGGACAGGGGAAAGATACGCAGTATTTT.

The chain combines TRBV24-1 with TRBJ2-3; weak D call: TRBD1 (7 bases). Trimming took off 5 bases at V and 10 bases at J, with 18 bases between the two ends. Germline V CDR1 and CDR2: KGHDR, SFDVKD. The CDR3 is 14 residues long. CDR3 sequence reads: CATSVRGTVEPQYF. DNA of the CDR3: TGTGCCACCAGTGTCCGCGGGACAGTCGAGCCGCAGTATTTT.

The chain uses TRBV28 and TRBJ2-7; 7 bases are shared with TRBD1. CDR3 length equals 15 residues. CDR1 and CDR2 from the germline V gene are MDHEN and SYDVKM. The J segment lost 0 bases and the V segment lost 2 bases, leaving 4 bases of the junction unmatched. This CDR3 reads CASSLEAGGSYEQYF. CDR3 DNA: TGTGCCAGCAGTTTAGAGGCAGGGGGCTCCTACGAGCAGTACTTC.

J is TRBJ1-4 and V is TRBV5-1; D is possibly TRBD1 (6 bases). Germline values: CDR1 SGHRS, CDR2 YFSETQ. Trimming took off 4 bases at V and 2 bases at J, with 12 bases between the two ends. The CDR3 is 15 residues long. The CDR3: CASSDTGSTNEKLFF. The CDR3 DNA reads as TGCGCCAGCAGCGACACAGGGAGCACTAATGAAAAACTGTTTTTT.

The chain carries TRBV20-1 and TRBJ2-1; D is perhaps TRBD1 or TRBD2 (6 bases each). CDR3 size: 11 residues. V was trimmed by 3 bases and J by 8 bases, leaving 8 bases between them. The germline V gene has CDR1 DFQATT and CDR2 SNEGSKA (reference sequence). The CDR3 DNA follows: TGCAGTGCTAGTGGGGGGCATGAGCAGTTCTTC. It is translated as CSASGGHEQFF.

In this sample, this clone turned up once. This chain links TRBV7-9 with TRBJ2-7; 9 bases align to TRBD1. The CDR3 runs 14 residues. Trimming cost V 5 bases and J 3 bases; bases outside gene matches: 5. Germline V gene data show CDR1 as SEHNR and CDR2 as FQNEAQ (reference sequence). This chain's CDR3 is CASSTGQGDYEQYF. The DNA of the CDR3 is TGTGCCAGCAGCACGGGACAGGGCGACTACGAGCAGTACTTC. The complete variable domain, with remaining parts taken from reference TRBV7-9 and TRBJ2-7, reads DTGVSQNPRHKITKRGQNVTFRCDPISEHNRLYWYRQTLGQGPEFLTYFQNEAQLEKSRLLSDRFSAERPKGSFSTLEIQRTEQGDSAMYLCASSTGQGDYEQYFGPGTRLTVT.

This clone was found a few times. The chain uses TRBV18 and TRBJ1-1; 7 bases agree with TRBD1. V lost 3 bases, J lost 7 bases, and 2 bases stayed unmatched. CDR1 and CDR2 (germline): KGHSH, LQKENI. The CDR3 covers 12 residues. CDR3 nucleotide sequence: TGTGCCAGCTCACCTAGACAGGGTGAAGCTTTCTTT. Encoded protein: CASSPRQGEAFF. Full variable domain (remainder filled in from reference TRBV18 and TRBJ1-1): NAGVMQNPRHLVRRRGQEARLRCSPMKGHSHVYWYRQLPEEGLKFMVYLQKENIIDESGMPKERFSAEFPKEGPSILRIQQVVRGDSAAYFCASSPRQGEAFFGQGTRLTVV.

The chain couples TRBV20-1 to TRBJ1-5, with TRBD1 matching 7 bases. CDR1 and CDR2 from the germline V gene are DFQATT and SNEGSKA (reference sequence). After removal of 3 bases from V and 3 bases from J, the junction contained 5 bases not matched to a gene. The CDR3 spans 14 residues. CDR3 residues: CSASIQGLNQPQHF. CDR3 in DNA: TGCAGTGCTAGTATACAGGGGCTCAATCAGCCCCAGCATTTT.

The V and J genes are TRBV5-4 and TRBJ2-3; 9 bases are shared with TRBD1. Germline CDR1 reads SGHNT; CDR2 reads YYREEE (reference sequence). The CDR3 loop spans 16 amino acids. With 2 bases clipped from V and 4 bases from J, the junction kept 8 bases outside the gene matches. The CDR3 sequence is CASSFATGQGPDTQYF. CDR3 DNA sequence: TGTGCCAGCAGCTTCGCTACGGGACAGGGACCAGATACGCAGTATTTT.

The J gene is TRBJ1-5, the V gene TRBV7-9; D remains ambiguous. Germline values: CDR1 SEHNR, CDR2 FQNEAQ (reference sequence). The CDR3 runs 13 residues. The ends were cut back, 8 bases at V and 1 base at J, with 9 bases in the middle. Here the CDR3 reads CASEALSNQPQHF. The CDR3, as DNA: TGTGCCAGCGAGGCCCTAAGCAATCAGCCCCAGCATTTT.

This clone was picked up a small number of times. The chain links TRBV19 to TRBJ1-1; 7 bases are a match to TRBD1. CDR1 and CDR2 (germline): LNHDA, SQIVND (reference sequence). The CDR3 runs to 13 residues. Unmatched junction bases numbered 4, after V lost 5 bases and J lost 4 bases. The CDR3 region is CASSRRGLTEAFF. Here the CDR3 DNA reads TGTGCCAGTAGTCGGAGGGGGCTCACTGAAGCTTTCTTT.

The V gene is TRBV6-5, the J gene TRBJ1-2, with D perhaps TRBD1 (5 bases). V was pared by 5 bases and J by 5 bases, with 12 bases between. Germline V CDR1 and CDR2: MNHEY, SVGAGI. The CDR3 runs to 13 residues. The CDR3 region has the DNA TGTGCCAGCAGTACACAGGAGCATTATGGCTACACCTTC. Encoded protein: CASSTQEHYGYTF.

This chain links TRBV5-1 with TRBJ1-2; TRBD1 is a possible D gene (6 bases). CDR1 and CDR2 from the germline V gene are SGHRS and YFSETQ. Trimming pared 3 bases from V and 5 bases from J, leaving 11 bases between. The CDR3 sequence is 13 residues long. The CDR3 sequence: CASSSETGYGYTF. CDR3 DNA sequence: TGCGCCAGCAGCTCGGAGACAGGTTATGGCTACACCTTC.

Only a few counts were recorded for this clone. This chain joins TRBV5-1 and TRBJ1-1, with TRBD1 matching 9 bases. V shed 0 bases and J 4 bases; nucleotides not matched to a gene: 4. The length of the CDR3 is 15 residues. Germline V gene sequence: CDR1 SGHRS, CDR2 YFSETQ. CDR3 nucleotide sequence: TGCGCCAGCAGCTTGGTGGACAGGGGCCTCACTGAAGCTTTCTTT. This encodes CASSLVDRGLTEAFF.